A selection of T cell receptor beta chains follows, all from one sample in a study of post-analysis software for immune sequencing data. Via MiXCR, TCRdb re-called the PCR reads, giving one row per CDR3 protein. Among 170,000 or so distinct CDR3 sequences, 30% were seen once, and the ten largest hold about 1.6%. The material sequenced was blood. The receptors derive from a girl under 18 with multiple sclerosis. Each CDR3 is given with its conserved first and last residue. A D gene is named only where the DNA matches it firmly. Clone size is not always given. Where it is, it says once, few, many or a class for expanded clones.

J gene | clone size | V gene | D gene | CDR3 protein | CDR3 DNA
TRBJ2-1 | many | TRBV30 | TRBD2 | CAWTLGTSGYNEQFF | TGTGCCTGGACATTGGGGACTAGCGGTTACAATGAGCAGTTCTTC
TRBJ2-1 | NA | TRBV25-1 | NA | CASSEPGTGNNEQFF | TGTGCCAGCAGTGAACCCGGGACTGGGAACAATGAGCAGTTCTTC
TRBJ2-5 | NA | TRBV14 | TRBD1 | CASSQDKGADEQYF | TGTGCCAGCAGCCAAGATAAGGGGGCGGATGAGCAGTACTTC
TRBJ2-3 | NA | TRBV7-6 | NA | CASRSEGVSTDTQYF | TGTGCCAGCAGATCGGAGGGGGTGAGCACAGATACGCAGTATTTT
TRBJ2-7 | NA | TRBV29-1 | NA | CSVEDRTQYF | TGCAGCGTTGAAGATCGGACGCAGTACTTC
TRBJ2-4 | many | TRBV2 | TRBD2 | CASSEGGGGLAKNIQYF | TGTGCCAGCAGTGAAGGTGGCGGGGGGCTAGCCAAAAACATTCAGTACTTC
TRBJ2-5 | many | TRBV5-1 | TRBD2 | CASSSLTSGTETQYF | TGCGCCAGCAGCTCACTGACTAGCGGGACAGAGACCCAGTACTTC
TRBJ1-5 | many | TRBV4-2 | NA | CASSQDRRRDQPQHF | TGTGCCAGCAGCCAAGACCGACGGCGGGATCAGCCCCAGCATTTT
TRBJ2-1 | many | TRBV4-2 | NA | CASSQDGGEQFF | TGTGCCAGCAGCCAAGATGGGGGTGAGCAGTTCTTC
TRBJ2-7 | NA | TRBV11-1 | NA | CASSSHTGTLLTYEQYF | TGTGCCAGCAGCTCACACACCGGGACTCTATTGACGTACGAGCAGTACTTC
TRBJ1-6 | NA | TRBV27 | TRBD1 | CASSLLFDRGSPLHF | TGTGCCAGCAGTTTACTTTTTGACAGGGGCTCACCCCTCCACTTT
TRBJ2-1 | few | TRBV12-3/TRBV12-4 | TRBD1 | CASSYDRVDEQFF | TGTGCCAGCAGCTACGACAGGGTCGATGAGCAGTTCTTC
TRBJ1-4 | many | TRBV20-1 | NA | CSARPYEKLFF | TGCAGTGCTAGACCGTATGAAAAACTGTTTTTT
TRBJ1-6 | NA | TRBV12-3/TRBV12-4 | NA | CASSPRQVYNSPLHF | TGTGCCAGCAGCCCACGACAGGTCTATAATTCACCCCTCCACTTT
TRBJ2-1 | NA | TRBV6-6 | TRBD2 | CASSPLGRGYNEQFF | TGTGCCAGCAGTCCCCTCGGGAGGGGGTACAATGAGCAGTTCTTC
TRBJ2-1 | NA | TRBV7-9 | TRBD2 | CANGGPGLGGAEQFF | TGTGCCAACGGGGGGCCGGGACTAGGTGGTGCTGAGCAGTTCTTC
TRBJ2-5 | few | TRBV27 | TRBD1 | CASSLSRDREETQYF | TGTGCCAGCAGTTTAAGTAGGGACAGGGAAGAGACCCAGTACTTC
TRBJ2-1 | few | TRBV7-9 | NA | CASGDVTYNEQFF | TGTGCCAGCGGCGACGTAACCTACAATGAGCAGTTCTTC
TRBJ2-1 | few | TRBV18 | TRBD1 | CASSAQGGQHNEQFF | TGTGCCAGCTCAGCACAGGGGGGTCAACACAATGAGCAGTTCTTC
TRBJ2-2 | many | TRBV12-3/TRBV12-4 | TRBD2 | CASSFGSGGTGELFF | TGTGCCAGCAGTTTCGGTAGCGGGGGGACCGGGGAGCTGTTTTTT
TRBJ2-3 | few | TRBV12-3/TRBV12-4 | TRBD2 | CASSAPAGGKTDTQYF | TGTGCCAGCAGTGCCCCAGCGGGAGGGAAGACAGATACGCAGTATTTT
TRBJ2-1 | many | TRBV9 | TRBD2 | CASSLTSGTYNEQFF | TGTGCCAGCAGCCTCACTAGCGGAACCTACAATGAGCAGTTCTTC
TRBJ2-1 | few | TRBV24-1 | NA | CATSGPGLGHNEQFF | TGTGCCACCAGTGGCCCGGGTCTGGGGCACAATGAGCAGTTCTTC
TRBJ2-4 | NA | TRBV2 | NA | CASSIDDKTLDF | TGTGCCAGCAGCATCGATGACAAAACCCTGGACTTC
TRBJ2-1 | NA | TRBV6-6 | TRBD2 | CASSCGAGVYNEQFF | TGTGCCAGCAGTTGCGGAGCGGGAGTCTACAATGAGCAGTTCTTC
TRBJ2-1 | NA | TRBV20-1 | TRBD1 | CSATNRGPSSTSYNEQFF | TGCAGTGCTACCAACAGGGGCCCTAGTTCTACCTCCTACAATGAGCAGTTCTTC
TRBJ2-5 | once | TRBV12-3/TRBV12-4 | TRBD1 | CATGQGTGETQYF | TGTGCCACAGGACAGGGGACGGGGGAGACCCAGTACTTC
TRBJ1-6 | NA | TRBV9 | NA | CASSEADDNSPLHF | TGTGCCAGCAGCGAAGCCGACGATAATTCACCCCTCCACTTT
TRBJ1-1 | NA | TRBV3-1 | NA | CASSPGAIMEAFF | TGTGCCAGCAGCCCCGGGGCCATCATGGAAGCTTTCTTT
TRBJ2-4 | many | TRBV24-1 | TRBD2 | CATSGEGDANIQYF | TGTGCCACCAGTGGGGAGGGAGATGCAAACATTCAGTACTTC
TRBJ2-5 | many | TRBV5-1 | NA | CASSLDTKETQYF | TGCGCCAGCAGCTTGGACACTAAAGAGACCCAGTACTTC
TRBJ1-1 | NA | TRBV18 | TRBD1 | CASSPGRGGFAEAFF | TGTGCCAGCTCACCGGGGAGAGGGGGCTTTGCTGAAGCTTTCTTT
TRBJ2-7 | many | TRBV7-2 | NA | CASATGPNIGYEQYF | TGTGCCAGCGCGACGGGACCCAATATCGGGTACGAGCAGTACTTC
TRBJ2-2 | NA | TRBV7-3 | TRBD2 | CASSRSGRTGELFF | TGTGCCAGCAGCCGGAGCGGGAGAACCGGGGAGCTGTTTTTT
TRBJ2-7 | NA | TRBV7-3 | NA | CASSLGGSGEQYF | TGTGCCAGCAGCTTAGGTGGTTCCGGCGAGCAGTACTTC
TRBJ1-1 | NA | TRBV20-1 | NA | CSATVSGNTEAFF | TGCAGTGCCACGGTTTCGGGGAACACTGAAGCTTTCTTT
TRBJ2-7 | NA | TRBV6-9 | NA | CASSYEGPLSYEQYF | TGTGCCAGCAGTTATGAAGGTCCCCTCTCCTACGAGCAGTACTTC
TRBJ2-7 | NA | TRBV5-1 | TRBD2 | CASSLTLPGLESYEQYF | TGCGCCAGCAGCTTGACTCTGCCGGGACTAGAGAGCTACGAGCAGTACTTC
TRBJ2-7 | few | TRBV7-9 | TRBD1 | CASSWSKRQGTKVEDEQYF | TGTGCCAGCAGCTGGAGCAAGAGACAGGGGACGAAAGTAGAAGACGAGCAGTACTTC
TRBJ2-7 | many | TRBV7-2 | NA | CASSLLLLYEQYF | TGTGCCAGCAGCTTACTACTACTCTACGAGCAGTACTTC
TRBJ1-1 | NA | TRBV10-3 | NA | CAISQGTMNTEAFF | TGTGCCATCTCGCAGGGGACTATGAACACTGAAGCTTTCTTT
TRBJ2-4 | many | TRBV15 | NA | CATSRGGGRVPDIQYF | TGTGCCACCAGCAGAGGGGGTGGGCGCGTCCCGGACATTCAGTACTTC
TRBJ2-7 | many | TRBV29-1 | NA | CSVEDIGTSYEQYF | TGCAGCGTTGAAGATATAGGGACCTCCTACGAGCAGTACTTC
TRBJ1-1 | few | TRBV27 | NA | CASGQDGGGIVAEAFF | TGTGCCAGCGGTCAAGATGGCGGGGGGATCGTAGCTGAAGCTTTCTTT
TRBJ1-5 | NA | TRBV13 | NA | CASSLATPGGNQPQHF | TGTGCCAGCAGCTTAGCCACCCCTGGGGGCAATCAGCCCCAGCATTTT
TRBJ1-2 | many | TRBV6-5 | NA | CASSYKGLYTF | TGTGCCAGCAGTTACAAGGGGCTCTACACCTTC
TRBJ2-7 | many | TRBV12-3/TRBV12-4 | NA | CAVSRARDHEQYF | TGTGCGGTTAGCCGGGCAAGGGATCACGAGCAGTACTTC
TRBJ2-5 | few | TRBV6-4 | NA | CASSDSGKGGTQYF | TGTGCCAGCAGTGACTCGGGAAAGGGTGGGACCCAGTACTTC
TRBJ2-3 | NA | TRBV12-3/TRBV12-4 | NA | CASRFADAQYF | TGTGCCAGCAGGTTCGCAGATGCGCAGTATTTT